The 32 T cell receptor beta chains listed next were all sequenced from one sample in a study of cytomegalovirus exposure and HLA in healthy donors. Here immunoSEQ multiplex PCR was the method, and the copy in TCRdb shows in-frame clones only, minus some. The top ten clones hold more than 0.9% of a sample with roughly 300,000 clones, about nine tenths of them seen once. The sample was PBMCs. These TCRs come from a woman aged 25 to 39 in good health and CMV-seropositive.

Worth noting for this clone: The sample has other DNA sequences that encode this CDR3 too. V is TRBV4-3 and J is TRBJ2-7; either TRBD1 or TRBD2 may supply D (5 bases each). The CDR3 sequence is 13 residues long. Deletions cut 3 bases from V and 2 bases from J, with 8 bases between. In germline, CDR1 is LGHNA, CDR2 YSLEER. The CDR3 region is CASSQGVTYEQYF. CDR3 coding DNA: TGCGCCAGCAGCCAGGGGGTTACCTACGAGCAGTACTTC.

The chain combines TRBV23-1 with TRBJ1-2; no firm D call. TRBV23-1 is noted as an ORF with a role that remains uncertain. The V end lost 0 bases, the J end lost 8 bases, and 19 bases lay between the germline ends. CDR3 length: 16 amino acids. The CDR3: CASSQSRTVGRRGYTF. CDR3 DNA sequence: TGCGCCAGCAGTCAATCACGCACGGTTGGGCGACGGGGCTACACCTTC.

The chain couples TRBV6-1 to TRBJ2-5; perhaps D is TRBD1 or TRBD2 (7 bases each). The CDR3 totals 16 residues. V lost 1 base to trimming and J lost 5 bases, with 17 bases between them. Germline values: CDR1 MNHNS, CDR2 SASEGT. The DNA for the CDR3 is TGTGCCAGCAGTGAAGGGGGGAGGGGACAGCTGGAGACCCAGTACTTC. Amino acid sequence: CASSEGGRGQLETQYF.

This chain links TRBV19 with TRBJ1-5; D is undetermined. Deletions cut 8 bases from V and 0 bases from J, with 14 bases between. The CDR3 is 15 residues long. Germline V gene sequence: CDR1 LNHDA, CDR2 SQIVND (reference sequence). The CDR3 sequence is CASSPTHYSNQPQHF. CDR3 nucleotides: TGTGCCAGTTCCCCGACTCACTATAGCAATCAGCCCCAGCATTTT. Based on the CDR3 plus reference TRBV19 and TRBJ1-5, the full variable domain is DGGITQSPKYLFRKEGQNVTLSCEQNLNHDAMYWYRQDPGQGLRLIYYSQIVNDFQKGDIAEGYSVSREKKESFPLTVTSAQKNPTAFYLCASSPTHYSNQPQHFGDGTRLSIL.

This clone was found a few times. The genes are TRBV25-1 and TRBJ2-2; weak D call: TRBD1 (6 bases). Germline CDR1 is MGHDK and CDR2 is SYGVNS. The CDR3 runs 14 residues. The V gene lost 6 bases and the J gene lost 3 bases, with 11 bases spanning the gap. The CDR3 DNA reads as TGTGCCAGCAGGGGACACTTCGACACCGGGGAGCTGTTTTTT. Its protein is CASRGHFDTGELFF.

CDR3 sequence (DNA): TGTGCCAGTCGACCCAGTTCCCCGTCTAACTATGGCTACACCTTC. Translating gives CASRPSSPSNYGYTF. The chain has TRBV19 and TRBJ1-2; D is ambiguous. Germline CDR1 LNHDA, CDR2 SQIVND (reference sequence). This CDR3 contains 15 residues. V was clipped by 8 bases and J by 0 bases, with 16 bases between them. The full variable domain, in which reference TRBV19 and TRBJ1-2 provide the parts outside the CDR3, is DGGITQSPKYLFRKEGQNVTLSCEQNLNHDAMYWYRQDPGQGLRLIYYSQIVNDFQKGDIAEGYSVSREKKESFPLTVTSAQKNPTAFYLCASRPSSPSNYGYTFGSGTRLTVV.

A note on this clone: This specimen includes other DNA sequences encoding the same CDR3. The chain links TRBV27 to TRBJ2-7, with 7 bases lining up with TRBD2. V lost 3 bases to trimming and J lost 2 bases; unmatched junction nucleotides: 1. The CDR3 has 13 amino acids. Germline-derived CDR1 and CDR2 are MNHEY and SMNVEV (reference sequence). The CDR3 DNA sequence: TGTGCCAGCAGTTTCGGGACTACCTACGAGCAGTACTTC. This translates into CASSFGTTYEQYF.

The CDR3 sequence: CASSLVDSGANVLTF. DNA for the CDR3: TGTGCCAGCAGCTTAGTGGATTCTGGGGCCAACGTCCTGACTTTC. The V gene is TRBV7-9, the J gene TRBJ2-6; D is unclear. Trimming took off 1 base at V and 1 base at J, with 5 bases between the two ends. This CDR3 spans 15 amino acids. Germline CDR1 SEHNR, CDR2 FQNEAQ (reference sequence).

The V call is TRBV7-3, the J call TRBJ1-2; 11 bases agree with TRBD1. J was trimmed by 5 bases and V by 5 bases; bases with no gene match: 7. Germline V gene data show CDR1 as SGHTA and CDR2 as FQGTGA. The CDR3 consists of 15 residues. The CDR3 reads CASSRGTGGDYGYTF. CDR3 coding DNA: TGTGCCAGCAGCAGAGGGACAGGGGGTGATTATGGCTACACCTTC.

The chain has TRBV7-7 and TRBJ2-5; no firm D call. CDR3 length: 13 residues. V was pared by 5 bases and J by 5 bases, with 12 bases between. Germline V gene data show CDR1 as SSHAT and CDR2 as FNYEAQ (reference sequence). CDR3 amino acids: CASSHALPETQYF. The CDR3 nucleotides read TGTGCCAGCAGCCACGCGCTCCCGGAGACCCAGTACTTC.

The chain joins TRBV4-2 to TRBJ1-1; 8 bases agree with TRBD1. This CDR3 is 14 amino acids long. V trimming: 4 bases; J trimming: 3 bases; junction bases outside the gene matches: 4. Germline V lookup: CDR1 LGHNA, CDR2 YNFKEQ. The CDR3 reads CASSRKTGDTEAFF. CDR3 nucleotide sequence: TGTGCCAGCAGCCGTAAGACAGGGGACACTGAAGCTTTCTTT.

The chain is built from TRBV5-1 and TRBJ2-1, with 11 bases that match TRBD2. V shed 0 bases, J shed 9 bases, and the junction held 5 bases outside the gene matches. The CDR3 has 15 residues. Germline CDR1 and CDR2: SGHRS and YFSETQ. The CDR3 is CASSLDLAGGSEQFF. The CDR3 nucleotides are TGCGCCAGCAGCTTGGATCTAGCGGGAGGTAGTGAGCAGTTCTTC.

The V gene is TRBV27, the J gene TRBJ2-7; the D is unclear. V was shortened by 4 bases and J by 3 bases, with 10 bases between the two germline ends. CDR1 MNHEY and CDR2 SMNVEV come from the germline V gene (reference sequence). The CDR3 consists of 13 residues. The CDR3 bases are TGTGCCAGCAGTTACGCCCCATTCTACGAGCAGTACTTC. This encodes CASSYAPFYEQYF.

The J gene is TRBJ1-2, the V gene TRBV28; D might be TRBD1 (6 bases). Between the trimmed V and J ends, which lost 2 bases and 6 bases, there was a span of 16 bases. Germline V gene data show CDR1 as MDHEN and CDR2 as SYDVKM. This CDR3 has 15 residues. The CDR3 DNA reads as TGTGCCAGCAGTTTAGGGACCGGGAAGGGGGATGGCTACACCTTC. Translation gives CASSLGTGKGDGYTF.

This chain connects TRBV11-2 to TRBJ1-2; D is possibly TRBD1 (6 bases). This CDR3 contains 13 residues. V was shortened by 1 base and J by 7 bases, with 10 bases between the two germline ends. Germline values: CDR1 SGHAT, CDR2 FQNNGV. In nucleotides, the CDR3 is TGTGCCAGCAGCTTAGCTGGGGGCTCTGGCTACACCTTC. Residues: CASSLAGGSGYTF.

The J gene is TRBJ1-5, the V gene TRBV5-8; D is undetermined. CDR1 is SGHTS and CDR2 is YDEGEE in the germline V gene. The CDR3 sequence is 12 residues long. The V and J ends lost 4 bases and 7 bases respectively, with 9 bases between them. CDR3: CASSPPGQPQHF. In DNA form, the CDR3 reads TGTGCCAGCAGCCCCCCAGGACAGCCCCAGCATTTT. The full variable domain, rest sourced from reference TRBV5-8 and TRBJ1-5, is EAGVTQSPTHLIKTRGQQATLRCSPISGHTSVYWYQQALGLGLQFLLWYDEGEERNRGNFPPRFSGRQFPNYSSELNVNALELEDSALYLCASSPPGQPQHFGDGTRLSIL.

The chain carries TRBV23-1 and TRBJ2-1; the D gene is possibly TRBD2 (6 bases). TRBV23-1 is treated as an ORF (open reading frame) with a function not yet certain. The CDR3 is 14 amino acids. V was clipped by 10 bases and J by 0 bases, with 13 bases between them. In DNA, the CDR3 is TGCGCCATCGGACGGGGGAGCTCCTACAATGAGCAGTTCTTC. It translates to CAIGRGSSYNEQFF.

CDR3: CASRKFSGNTIYF. The CDR3 DNA is TGTGCCAGCAGGAAGTTCTCTGGAAACACCATATATTTT. V and J are TRBV6-5 and TRBJ1-3; D is unresolved. The CDR3 totals 13 residues. Trimming pared 6 bases from V and 0 bases from J, leaving 6 bases between. Germline V gene lookup returns CDR1 MNHEY and CDR2 SVGAGI.

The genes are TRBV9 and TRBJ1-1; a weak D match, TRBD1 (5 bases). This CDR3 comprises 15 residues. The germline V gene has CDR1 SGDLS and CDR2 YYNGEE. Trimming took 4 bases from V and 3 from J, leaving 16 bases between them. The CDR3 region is CASSPTGDKDTEAFF. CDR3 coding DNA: TGTGCCAGCAGCCCCACAGGTGACAAAGACACTGAAGCTTTCTTT. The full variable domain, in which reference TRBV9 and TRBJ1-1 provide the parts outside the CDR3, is DSGVTQTPKHLITATGQRVTLRCSPRSGDLSVYWYQQSLDQGLQFLIQYYNGEERAKGNILERFSAQQFPDLHSELNLSSLELGDSALYFCASSPTGDKDTEAFFGQGTRLTVV.

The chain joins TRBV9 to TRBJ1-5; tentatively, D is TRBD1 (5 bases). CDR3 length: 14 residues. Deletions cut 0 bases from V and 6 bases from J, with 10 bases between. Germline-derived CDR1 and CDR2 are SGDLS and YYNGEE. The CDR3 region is CASSVGAGTQPQHF. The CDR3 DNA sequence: TGTGCCAGCAGCGTAGGTGCAGGGACTCAGCCCCAGCATTTT. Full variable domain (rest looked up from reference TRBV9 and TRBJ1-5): DSGVTQTPKHLITATGQRVTLRCSPRSGDLSVYWYQQSLDQGLQFLIQYYNGEERAKGNILERFSAQQFPDLHSELNLSSLELGDSALYFCASSVGAGTQPQHFGDGTRLSIL.

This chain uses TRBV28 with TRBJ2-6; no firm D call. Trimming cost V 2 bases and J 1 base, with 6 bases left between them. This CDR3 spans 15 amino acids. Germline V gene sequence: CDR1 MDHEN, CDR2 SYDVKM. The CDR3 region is CASSLGSSGANVLTF. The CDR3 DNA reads TGTGCCAGCAGTTTAGGGTCGTCTGGGGCCAACGTCCTGACTTTC.

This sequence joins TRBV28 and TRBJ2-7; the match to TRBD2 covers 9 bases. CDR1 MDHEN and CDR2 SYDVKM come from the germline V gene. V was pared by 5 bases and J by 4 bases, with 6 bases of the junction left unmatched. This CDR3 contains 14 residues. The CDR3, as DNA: TGTGCCAGCAGTCCGGGACTAGCCAGTTACGAGCAGTACTTC. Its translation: CASSPGLASYEQYF.

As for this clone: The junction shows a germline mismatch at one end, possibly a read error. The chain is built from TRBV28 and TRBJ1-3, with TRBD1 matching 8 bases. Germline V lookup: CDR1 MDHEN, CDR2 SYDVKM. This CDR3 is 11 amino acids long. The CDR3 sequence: CASSSGQGTRF. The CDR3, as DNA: TGTGCCAGCAGTTCCGGACAGGGTACACGTTTT.

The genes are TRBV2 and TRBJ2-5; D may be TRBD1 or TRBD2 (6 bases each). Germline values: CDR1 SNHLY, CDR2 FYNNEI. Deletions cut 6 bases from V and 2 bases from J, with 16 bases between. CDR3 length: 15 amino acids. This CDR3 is CASRIGGLAQETQYF. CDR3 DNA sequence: TGTGCCAGCAGGATAGGGGGACTTGCACAAGAGACCCAGTACTTC.

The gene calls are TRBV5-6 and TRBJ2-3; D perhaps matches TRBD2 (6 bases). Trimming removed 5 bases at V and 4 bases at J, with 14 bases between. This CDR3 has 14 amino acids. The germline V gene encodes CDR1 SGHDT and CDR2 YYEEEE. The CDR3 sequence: CASSYSSSADTQYF. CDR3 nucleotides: TGTGCCAGCAGTTATTCCTCTAGCGCAGATACGCAGTATTTT.

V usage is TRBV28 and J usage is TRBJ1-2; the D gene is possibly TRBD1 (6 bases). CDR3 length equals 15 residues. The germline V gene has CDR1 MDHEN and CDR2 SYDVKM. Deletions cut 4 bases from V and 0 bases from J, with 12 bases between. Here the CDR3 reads CASSSLQGANYGYTF. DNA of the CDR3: TGTGCCAGCAGTTCACTACAGGGAGCTAACTATGGCTACACCTTC.

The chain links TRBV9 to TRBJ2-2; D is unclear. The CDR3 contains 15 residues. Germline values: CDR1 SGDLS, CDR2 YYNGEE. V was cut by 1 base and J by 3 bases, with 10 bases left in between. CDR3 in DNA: TGTGCCAGCAGCGTACGACTCGACTACACCGGGGAGCTGTTTTTT. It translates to CASSVRLDYTGELFF.

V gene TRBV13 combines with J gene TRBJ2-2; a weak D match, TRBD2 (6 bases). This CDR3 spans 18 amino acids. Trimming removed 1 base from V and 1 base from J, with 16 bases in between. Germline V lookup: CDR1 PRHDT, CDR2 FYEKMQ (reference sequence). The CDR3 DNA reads TGTGCCAGCAGCTTAGAAGGTCTGGGGGGAAGGAACACCGGGGAGCTGTTTTTT. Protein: CASSLEGLGGRNTGELFF.

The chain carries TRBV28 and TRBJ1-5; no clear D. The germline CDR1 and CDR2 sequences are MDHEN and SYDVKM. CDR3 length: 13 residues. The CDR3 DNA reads TGTGGTACGCTGGGAAATAGCAATCAGCCCCAGCATTTT. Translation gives CGTLGNSNQPQHF.

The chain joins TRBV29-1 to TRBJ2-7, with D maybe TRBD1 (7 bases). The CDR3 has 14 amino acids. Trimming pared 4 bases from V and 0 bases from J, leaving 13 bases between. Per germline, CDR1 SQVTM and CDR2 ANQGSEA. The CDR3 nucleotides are TGCAGCGTTGTTAGGCGGGACAGCTCCTACGAGCAGTACTTC. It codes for CSVVRRDSSYEQYF.

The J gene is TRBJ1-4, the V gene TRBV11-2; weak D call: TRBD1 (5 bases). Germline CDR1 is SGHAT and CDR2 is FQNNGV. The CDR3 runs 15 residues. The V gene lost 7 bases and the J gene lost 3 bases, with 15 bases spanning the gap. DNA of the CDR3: TGTGCCAGCAATCCAGCCAGGGCGGCTAATGAAAAACTGTTTTTT. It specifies CASNPARAANEKLFF.

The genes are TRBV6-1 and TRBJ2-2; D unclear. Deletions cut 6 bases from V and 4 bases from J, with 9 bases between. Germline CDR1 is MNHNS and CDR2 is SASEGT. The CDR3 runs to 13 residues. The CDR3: CASSLRVTGELFF. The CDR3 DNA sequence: TGTGCCAGCAGCCTCCGAGTCACCGGGGAGCTGTTTTTT.